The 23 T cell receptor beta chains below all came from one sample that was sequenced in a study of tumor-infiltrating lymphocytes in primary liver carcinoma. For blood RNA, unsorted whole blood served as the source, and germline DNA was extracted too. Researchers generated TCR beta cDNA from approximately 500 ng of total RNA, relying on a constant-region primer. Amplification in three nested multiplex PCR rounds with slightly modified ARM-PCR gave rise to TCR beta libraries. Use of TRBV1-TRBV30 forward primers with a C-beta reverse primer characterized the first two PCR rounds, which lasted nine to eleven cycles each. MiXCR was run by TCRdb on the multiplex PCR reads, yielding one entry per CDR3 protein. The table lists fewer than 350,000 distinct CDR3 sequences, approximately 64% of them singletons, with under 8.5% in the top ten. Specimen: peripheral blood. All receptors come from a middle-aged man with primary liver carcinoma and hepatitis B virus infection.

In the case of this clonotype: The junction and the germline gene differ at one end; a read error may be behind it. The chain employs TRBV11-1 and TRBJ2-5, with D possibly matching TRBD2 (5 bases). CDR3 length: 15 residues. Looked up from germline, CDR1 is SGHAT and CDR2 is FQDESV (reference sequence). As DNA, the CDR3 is TGTGCCAGCACCAAACCCCCTGGACTGCAAGATACCCAGTACTTC. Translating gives CASTKPPGLQDTQYF. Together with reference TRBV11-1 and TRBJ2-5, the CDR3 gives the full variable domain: EAEVAQSPRYKITEKSQAVAFWCDPISGHATLYWYRQILGQGPELLVQFQDESVVDDSQLPKDRFSAERLKGVDSTLKIQPAELGDSAMYLCASTKPPGLQDTQYFGPGTRLLVL.

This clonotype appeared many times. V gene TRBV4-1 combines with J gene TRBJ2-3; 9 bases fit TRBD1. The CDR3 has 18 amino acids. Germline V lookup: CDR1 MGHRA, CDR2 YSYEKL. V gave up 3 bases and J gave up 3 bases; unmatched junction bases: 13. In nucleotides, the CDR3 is TGCGCCAGCAGCCACCCAGGCGGGGACAGGGCTTGGACAGATACGCAGTATTTT. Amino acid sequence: CASSHPGGDRAWTDTQYF.

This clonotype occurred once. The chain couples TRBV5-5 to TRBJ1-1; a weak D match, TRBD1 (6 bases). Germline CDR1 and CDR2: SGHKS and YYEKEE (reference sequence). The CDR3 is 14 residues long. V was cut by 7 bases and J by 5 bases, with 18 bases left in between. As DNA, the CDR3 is TGTGCCAGCGGCCAGCAGGGGCCCCCGACTGAAGCTTTCTTT. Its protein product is CASGQQGPPTEAFF. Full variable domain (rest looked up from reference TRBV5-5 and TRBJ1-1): DAGVTQSPTHLIKTRGQQVTLRCSPISGHKSVSWYQQVLGQGPQFIFQYYEKEERGRGNFPDRFSARQFPNYSSELNVNALLLGDSALYLCASGQQGPPTEAFFGQGTRLTVV.

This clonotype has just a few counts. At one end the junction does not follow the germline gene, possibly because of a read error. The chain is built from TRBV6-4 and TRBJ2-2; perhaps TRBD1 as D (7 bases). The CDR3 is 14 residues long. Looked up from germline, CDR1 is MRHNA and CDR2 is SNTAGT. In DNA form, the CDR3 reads TGTGCCAGCAGTCAGGGGGGATCGACCGGGGAGCTCTTTTTT. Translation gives CASSQGGSTGELFF.

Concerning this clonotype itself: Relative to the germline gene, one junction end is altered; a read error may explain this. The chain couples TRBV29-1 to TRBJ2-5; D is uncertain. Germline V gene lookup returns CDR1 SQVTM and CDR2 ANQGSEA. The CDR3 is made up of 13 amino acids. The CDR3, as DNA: TGCAGCATTGAAAACAGCCCCCAAGAGACCCAGTACTTC. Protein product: CSIENSPQETQYF.

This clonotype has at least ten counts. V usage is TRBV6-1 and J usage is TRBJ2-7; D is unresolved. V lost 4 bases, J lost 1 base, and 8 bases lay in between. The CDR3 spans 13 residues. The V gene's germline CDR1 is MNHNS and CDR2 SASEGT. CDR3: CASSAALSYEQYF. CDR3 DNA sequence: TGTGCCAGCAGTGCGGCACTATCCTACGAGCAGTACTTC.

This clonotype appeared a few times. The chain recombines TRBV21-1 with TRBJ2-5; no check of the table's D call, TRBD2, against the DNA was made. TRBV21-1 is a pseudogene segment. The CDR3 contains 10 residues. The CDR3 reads CASGCGTQYF. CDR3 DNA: TGTGCCTCGGGATGCGGGACCCAGTACTTC.

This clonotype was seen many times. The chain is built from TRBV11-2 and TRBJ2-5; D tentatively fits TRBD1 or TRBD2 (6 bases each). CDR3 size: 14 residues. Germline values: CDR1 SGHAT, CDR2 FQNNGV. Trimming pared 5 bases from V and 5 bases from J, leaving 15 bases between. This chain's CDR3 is CASSPWGAGETQYF. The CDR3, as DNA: TGTGCCAGCAGCCCTTGGGGGGCCGGGGAGACCCAGTACTTC.

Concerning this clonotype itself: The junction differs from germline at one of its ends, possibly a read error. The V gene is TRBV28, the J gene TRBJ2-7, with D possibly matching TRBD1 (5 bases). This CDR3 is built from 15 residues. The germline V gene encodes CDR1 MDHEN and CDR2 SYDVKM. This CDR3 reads CANSSQDTLSYEQYF. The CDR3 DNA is TGTGCCAACAGTTCACAGGACACCTTATCCTACGAGCAGTACTTC.

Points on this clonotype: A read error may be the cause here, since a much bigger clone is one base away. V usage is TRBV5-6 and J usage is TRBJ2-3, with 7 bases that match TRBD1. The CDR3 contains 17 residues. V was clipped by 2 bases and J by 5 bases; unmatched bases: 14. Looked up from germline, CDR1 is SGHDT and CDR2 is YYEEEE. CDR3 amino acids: CASSLSRGRFMGDTQYF. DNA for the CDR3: TGTGCCAGCAGCTTATCGAGGGGGCGGTTCATGGGAGATACGCAGTATTTT.

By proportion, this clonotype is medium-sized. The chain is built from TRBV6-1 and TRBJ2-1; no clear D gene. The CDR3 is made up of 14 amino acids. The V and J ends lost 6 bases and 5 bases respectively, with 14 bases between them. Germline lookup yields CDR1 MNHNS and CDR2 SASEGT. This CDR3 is CASSRTWLNNEQFF. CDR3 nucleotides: TGTGCCAGCAGCAGAACGTGGCTAAACAATGAGCAGTTCTTC.

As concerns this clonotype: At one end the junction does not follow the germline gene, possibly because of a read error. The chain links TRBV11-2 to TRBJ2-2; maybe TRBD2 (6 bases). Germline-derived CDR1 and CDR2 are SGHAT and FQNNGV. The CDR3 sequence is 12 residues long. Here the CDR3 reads CAGSFAGGELSF. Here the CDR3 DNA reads TGTGCCGGTAGCTTCGCAGGCGGGGAGCTGTCTTTT. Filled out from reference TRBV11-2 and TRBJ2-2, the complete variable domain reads EAGVAQSPRYKIIEKRQSVAFWCNPISGHATLYWYQQILGQGPKLLIQFQNNGVVDDSQLPKDRFSAERLKGVDSTLKIQPAKLEDSAVYLCAGSFAGGELSFGEGSRLTVL.

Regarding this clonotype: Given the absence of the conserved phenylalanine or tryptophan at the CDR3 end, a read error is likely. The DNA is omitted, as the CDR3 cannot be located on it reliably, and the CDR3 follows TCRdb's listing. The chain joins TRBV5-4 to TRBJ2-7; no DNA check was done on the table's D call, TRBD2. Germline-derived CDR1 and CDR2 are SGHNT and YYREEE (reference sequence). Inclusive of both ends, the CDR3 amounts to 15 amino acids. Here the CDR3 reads CASSYNGRASDEQYL.

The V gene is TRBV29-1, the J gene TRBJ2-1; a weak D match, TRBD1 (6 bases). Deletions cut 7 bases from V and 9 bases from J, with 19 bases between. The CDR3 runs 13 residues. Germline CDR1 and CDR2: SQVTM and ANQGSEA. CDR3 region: CSEGQWRCSEQFF. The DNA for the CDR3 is TGCAGCGAAGGACAGTGGAGGTGTAGTGAGCAGTTCTTC.

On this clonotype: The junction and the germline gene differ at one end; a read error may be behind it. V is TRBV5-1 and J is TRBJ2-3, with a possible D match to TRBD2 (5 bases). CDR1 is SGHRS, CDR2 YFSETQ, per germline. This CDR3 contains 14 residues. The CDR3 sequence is CASSLGGYPDTKYF. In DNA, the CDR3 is TGCGCCAGCAGCTTGGGAGGGTACCCAGATACGAAGTATTTT. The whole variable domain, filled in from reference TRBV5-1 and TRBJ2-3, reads KAGVTQTPRYLIKTRGQQVTLSCSPISGHRSVSWYQQTPGQGLQFLFEYFSETQRNKGNFPGRFSGRQFSNSRSEMNVSTLELGDSALYLCASSLGGYPDTKYFGPGTRLTVL.

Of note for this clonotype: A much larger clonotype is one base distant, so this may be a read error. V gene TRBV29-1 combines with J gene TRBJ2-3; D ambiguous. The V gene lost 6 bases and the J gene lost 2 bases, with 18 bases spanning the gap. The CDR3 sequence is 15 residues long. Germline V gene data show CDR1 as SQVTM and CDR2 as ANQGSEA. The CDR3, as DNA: TGCAGCGTCGAGACAATCCCTCCATCCACAGATACGCAGTATTTT. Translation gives CSVETIPPSTDTQYF.

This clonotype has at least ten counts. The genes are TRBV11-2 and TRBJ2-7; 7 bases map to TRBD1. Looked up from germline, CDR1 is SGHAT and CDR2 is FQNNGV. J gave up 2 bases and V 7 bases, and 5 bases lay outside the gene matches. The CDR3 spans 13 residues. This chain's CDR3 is CASKTDRAYEQYF. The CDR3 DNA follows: TGTGCCAGCAAGACTGACAGGGCCTACGAGCAGTACTTC.

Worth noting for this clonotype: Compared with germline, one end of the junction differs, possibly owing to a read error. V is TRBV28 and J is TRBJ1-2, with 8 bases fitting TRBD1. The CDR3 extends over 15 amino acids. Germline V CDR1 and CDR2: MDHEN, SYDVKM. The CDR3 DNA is TGTGCCAACAGTCCACCGACAGGGGTCGGCTATGGCTACACCTTC. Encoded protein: CANSPPTGVGYGYTF.

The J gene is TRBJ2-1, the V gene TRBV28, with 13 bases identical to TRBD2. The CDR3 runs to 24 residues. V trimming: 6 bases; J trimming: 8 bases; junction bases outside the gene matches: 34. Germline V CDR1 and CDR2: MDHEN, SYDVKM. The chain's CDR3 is CASSLPLGTGVSGTSGNPRDEQFF. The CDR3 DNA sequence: TGTGCCAGCAGCCTCCCTTTGGGGACAGGGGTGTCTGGGACTAGCGGGAACCCACGGGATGAGCAGTTCTTC.

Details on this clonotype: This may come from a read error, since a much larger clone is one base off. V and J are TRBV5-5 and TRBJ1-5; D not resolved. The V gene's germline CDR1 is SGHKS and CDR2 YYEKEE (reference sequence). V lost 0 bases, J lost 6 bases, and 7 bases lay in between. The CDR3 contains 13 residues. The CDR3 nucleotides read TGTGCCAGCAGCTTGGGGCCAAGTCAGCCCCAGCATTTT. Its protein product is CASSLGPSQPQHF.

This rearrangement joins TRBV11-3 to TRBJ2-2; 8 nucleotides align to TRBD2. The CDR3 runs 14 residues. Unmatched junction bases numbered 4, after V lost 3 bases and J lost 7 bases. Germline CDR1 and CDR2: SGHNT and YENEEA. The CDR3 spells CASSFREGGGELFF. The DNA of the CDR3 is TGTGCCAGCAGCTTTCGGGAGGGCGGCGGGGAGCTGTTTTTT.

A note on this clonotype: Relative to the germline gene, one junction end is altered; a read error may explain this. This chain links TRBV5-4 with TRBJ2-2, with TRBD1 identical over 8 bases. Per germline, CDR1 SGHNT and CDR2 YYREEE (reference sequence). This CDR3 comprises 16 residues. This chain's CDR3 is CASRNLGQGAAGELLF. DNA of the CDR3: TGTGCCAGCCGAAATTTAGGACAGGGAGCCGCCGGGGAGCTGCTTTTT.

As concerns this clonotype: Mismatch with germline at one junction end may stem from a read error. CDR3 in amino acids: CTSNLNTGTEAFF. The CDR3 DNA sequence: TGTACCAGCAACTTAAACACGGGGACTGAAGCTTTCTTT. The gene calls are TRBV11-2 and TRBJ1-1; D is undetermined. CDR1 SGHAT and CDR2 FQNNGV come from the germline V gene. The CDR3 covers 13 residues.